Listed here are 27 T cell receptor beta chains from one sample, sequenced in a study of regulatory dendritic cells for organ transplantation (dated by TCRdb to 2017 to 2019). Receptor libraries were prepared by the immunoSEQ multiplex PCR assay. TCRdb holds this immuneACCESS table with in-frame rearrangements only. Some clones are missing; in checked studies, unresolved V genes explain under half, and the rest has no known cause. Present in this sample are about 12,000 clones, more than 75% of which were seen just once. Under 1.2% of the sample rests with the top ten. Sorted T cell subsets were CFSE-labeled and co-cultured for 4 to 5 days with allogeneic regulatory or mature dendritic cells at a 1:10 DC:T ratio. No cognate antigen is known for these TCRs. What was sequenced was naive CD8+ T cells from blood cultured with regulatory dendritic cells. Per the publication, the cell subset or site label means: CD45RA+ naive T cells. These receptors all stem from a human donor in good health.

V and J are TRBV12-5 and TRBJ2-1; the match to TRBD1 covers 7 bases. After removal of 5 bases from V and 0 bases from J, the junction contained 4 bases not matched to a gene. The length of the CDR3 is 15 residues. Per the germline V gene, CDR1 is LGHNT and CDR2 is FRNRAP. CDR3 in amino acids: CASGQGVSSYNEQFF. The CDR3 bases are TGTGCTAGTGGTCAGGGGGTGAGCTCCTACAATGAGCAGTTCTTC.

The CDR3 loop is CASSYASGGAWNPYEQYF. Written as DNA, the CDR3 is TGTGCCAGTAGTTATGCTAGCGGGGGGGCATGGAACCCCTACGAGCAGTACTTC. The chain uses TRBV19 and TRBJ2-7, with 12 bases lining up with TRBD2. Trimming cost V 5 bases and J 2 bases; bases outside gene matches: 13. This CDR3 region has 18 residues. CDR1 is LNHDA, CDR2 SQIVND, per germline (reference sequence).

The chain recombines TRBV5-1 with TRBJ2-1, with a possible D match to TRBD1 (6 bases). CDR1 SGHRS and CDR2 YFSETQ come from the germline V gene. The germline V and J ends were trimmed by 1 base and 5 bases, with 22 bases remaining between them. The CDR3 length is 18 residues. The CDR3 protein is CASSLTGSPLHLNNEQFF. CDR3 nucleotides: TGCGCCAGCAGCTTGACAGGGTCCCCTTTACATCTGAACAATGAGCAGTTCTTC.

The chain has TRBV2 and TRBJ2-5; D ambiguous. In germline, CDR1 is SNHLY, CDR2 FYNNEI. Trimming stripped 6 bases from V and 5 bases from J, with 16 bases between. There are 14 residues in the CDR3. The CDR3 DNA is TGTGCCAGCAGCCTTGACGGTCCGAGGGAGACCCAGTACTTC. As protein: CASSLDGPRETQYF.

The chain links TRBV7-9 to TRBJ2-6; 9 bases align to TRBD1. The CDR3 consists of 19 residues. The V gene end was trimmed by 3 bases and the J gene end by 3 bases; junction bases not matched to a gene: 12. Germline CDR1 reads SEHNR; CDR2 reads FQNEAQ (reference sequence). In DNA, the CDR3 is TGTGCCAGCAGCTTTTCGGACAGGGGATCAGTAGGTGGGGCCAACGTCCTGACTTTC. It specifies CASSFSDRGSVGGANVLTF.

The chain is built from TRBV4-1 and TRBJ1-5, with TRBD1 identical over 7 bases. The V segment lost 5 bases and the J segment 1 base; nucleotides outside the gene matches: 5. Germline V CDR1 and CDR2: MGHRA, YSYEKL. This CDR3 spans 15 amino acids. The DNA of the CDR3 is TGCGCCAGCAGCTACAGGGGCGAAAGCAATCAGCCCCAGCATTTT. Protein product: CASSYRGESNQPQHF.

The V gene is TRBV5-4, the J gene TRBJ1-2, with no clear D. The CDR3 runs to 11 residues. V was cut by 3 bases and J by 9 bases, with 9 bases left in between. CDR1 is SGHNT, CDR2 YYREEE, per germline (reference sequence). The CDR3 reads CASSSPSSYTF. The CDR3 DNA sequence: TGTGCCAGCAGCTCCCCTAGTAGCTACACCTTC.

The rearrangement joins TRBV13 to TRBJ1-1; 8 nucleotides align to TRBD1. The germline V gene encodes CDR1 PRHDT and CDR2 FYEKMQ (reference sequence). Trimming took 5 bases from V and 7 from J; bases not matched to a gene: 12. There are 15 residues in the CDR3. The CDR3 sequence is CASSLPGQGEFEAFF. CDR3 bases: TGTGCCAGCAGCCTACCAGGACAGGGAGAGTTTGAAGCTTTCTTT.

V is TRBV9 and J is TRBJ1-1; weak D call: TRBD1 (6 bases). V was shortened by 0 bases and J by 1 base, with 10 bases between the two germline ends. This CDR3 is built from 15 residues. Germline values: CDR1 SGDLS, CDR2 YYNGEE. CDR3 protein: CASSVGTGRNTEAFF. CDR3 bases: TGTGCCAGCAGCGTAGGAACAGGGCGGAACACTGAAGCTTTCTTT.

The chain joins TRBV16 to TRBJ2-5, with D possibly matching TRBD2 (5 bases). The CDR3 covers 14 residues. From germline, CDR1 is KGHSY and CDR2 FQNENV. Between the trimmed V and J ends, which lost 1 base and 1 base, there was a span of 7 bases. Written as DNA, the CDR3 is TGTGCCAGCAGCCAATTCCGGGGCCAAGAGACCCAGTACTTC. As protein: CASSQFRGQETQYF.

The genes are TRBV28 and TRBJ1-3; D remains unclear. V lost 6 bases to trimming and J lost 3 bases, with 18 bases between them. CDR1 and CDR2 (germline): MDHEN, SYDVKM. The CDR3 sequence is 16 residues long. CDR3 protein: CASRKREGMVGNTIYF. As DNA, the CDR3 is TGTGCCAGCAGAAAGAGGGAGGGTATGGTTGGAAACACCATATATTTT.

This chain uses TRBV25-1 with TRBJ2-5; the D gene is possibly TRBD2 (6 bases). Germline CDR1 and CDR2: MGHDK and SYGVNS. V shed 4 bases and J shed 0 bases, with 12 bases lying between them. This CDR3 spans 15 amino acids. CDR3 residues: CASSGGWGDQETQYF. The CDR3, as DNA: TGTGCCAGCAGTGGGGGGTGGGGGGACCAAGAGACCCAGTACTTC.

The chain joins TRBV29-1 to TRBJ1-2, with 7 positions matching TRBD1. Germline assignment: CDR1 SQVTM and CDR2 ANQGSEA. V shed 6 bases, J shed 5 bases, and the junction held 15 bases outside the gene matches. The CDR3 loop spans 15 amino acids. The DNA of the CDR3 is TGCAGCGTCGGTCCAGGGGGACCACCATTTTATGGCTACACCTTC. It is translated as CSVGPGGPPFYGYTF.

This clone was seen more than once but under ten times. This chain uses TRBV29-1 with TRBJ2-3; 15 bases align to TRBD2. The CDR3 extends over 15 amino acids. V dropped 6 bases and J dropped 6; count of bases not matched to a gene: 7. CDR1 and CDR2 (germline): SQVTM, ANQGSEA. The CDR3 sequence is CSVSRTSGGADTQYF. In DNA, the CDR3 is TGCAGCGTATCCAGGACTAGCGGGGGGGCTGATACGCAGTATTTT.

This clone has a single count. The chain joins TRBV10-2 to TRBJ2-6, with D perhaps matching TRBD2 (6 bases). CDR1 WSHSY and CDR2 SAAADI come from the germline V gene. This CDR3 contains 18 residues. V was cut by 3 bases and J by 0 bases, with 15 bases left in between. This CDR3 is CASSDSGLLISGANVLTF. Here the CDR3 DNA reads TGCGCCAGCAGTGATTCTGGACTACTAATCTCTGGGGCCAACGTCCTGACTTTC.

The chain links TRBV19 to TRBJ2-7; 7 bases line up with TRBD1. This CDR3 spans 15 amino acids. Germline loops: CDR1 LNHDA, CDR2 SQIVND (reference sequence). Unmatched junction bases numbered 10, after V lost 6 bases and J lost 2 bases. CDR3 nucleotide sequence: TGTGCCAGTAGCCCGGGACAGATGGTCACCTACGAGCAGTACTTC. Translated, it gives CASSPGQMVTYEQYF.

The chain recombines TRBV6-1 with TRBJ2-3, with a possible D match to TRBD2 (5 bases). Germline lookup yields CDR1 MNHNS and CDR2 SASEGT. This CDR3 region has 14 residues. The V gene lost 4 bases and the J gene lost 5 bases, with 13 bases spanning the gap. CDR3 nucleotides: TGTGCCAGCAGTGGATTTGGGAGTCAAGATACGCAGTATTTT. Protein: CASSGFGSQDTQYF.

V usage is TRBV19 and J usage is TRBJ2-7; perhaps TRBD1 as D (5 bases). Per the germline V gene, CDR1 is LNHDA and CDR2 is SQIVND (reference sequence). Trimming left V 6 bases short and J 0 bases short, with 9 bases between. The CDR3 loop spans 13 amino acids. CDR3 sequence (DNA): TGTGCCAGTAGCCCAGGGATCTCCTACGAGCAGTACTTC. Protein: CASSPGISYEQYF. The complete variable domain, with remaining parts taken from reference TRBV19 and TRBJ2-7, reads DGGITQSPKYLFRKEGQNVTLSCEQNLNHDAMYWYRQDPGQGLRLIYYSQIVNDFQKGDIAEGYSVSREKKESFPLTVTSAQKNPTAFYLCASSPGISYEQYFGPGTRLTVT.

V gene TRBV7-6 combines with J gene TRBJ2-1; D uncertain. This CDR3 is built from 16 residues. Looked up from germline, CDR1 is SGHVS and CDR2 is FNYEAQ. Between the trimmed V and J ends, which lost 3 bases and 0 bases, there was a span of 12 bases. CDR3 sequence: CASSLEQLSSYNEQFF. CDR3 in DNA: TGTGCCAGCAGCTTGGAACAGTTGAGCTCCTACAATGAGCAGTTCTTC.

V and J are TRBV29-1 and TRBJ2-5; weak D call: TRBD2 (6 bases). V lost 5 bases and J lost 2, with 18 bases in between. Germline CDR1 is SQVTM and CDR2 is ANQGSEA. The CDR3 runs to 15 residues. Here the CDR3 reads CSVPAFGEVQETQYF. Written as DNA, the CDR3 is TGCAGCGTTCCTGCCTTTGGGGAGGTACAAGAGACCCAGTACTTC.

The chain recombines TRBV4-1 with TRBJ1-5, with 10 positions matching TRBD1. The germline CDR1 and CDR2 sequences are MGHRA and YSYEKL. This CDR3 comprises 16 residues. V lost 3 bases and J lost 1; bases outside the gene matches: 3. The CDR3 sequence is CASSQRQGASNQPQHF. CDR3 nucleotides: TGCGCCAGCAGCCAGAGACAGGGGGCAAGCAATCAGCCCCAGCATTTT.

The CDR3 DNA reads as TGTGCCAGCAGCGTAGGGGGAGACAATCAGCCCCAGCATTTT. Translation: CASSVGGDNQPQHF. The V call is TRBV9, the J call TRBJ1-5; no clear D. The germline V gene encodes CDR1 SGDLS and CDR2 YYNGEE. The CDR3 totals 14 residues. Trimming shortened V by 0 bases and J by 3 bases, and 7 bases separated the two germline ends.

The gene calls are TRBV9 and TRBJ2-3, with D possibly matching TRBD2 (5 bases). The germline gives CDR1 SGDLS, CDR2 YYNGEE. Trimming shortened V by 0 bases and J by 0 bases, and 8 bases separated the two germline ends. There are 15 residues in the CDR3. The CDR3 nucleotides read TGTGCCAGCAGCGTAGACGGGGTTAGCACAGATACGCAGTATTTT. This codes for CASSVDGVSTDTQYF.

The chain has TRBV7-9 and TRBJ2-3, with D perhaps matching TRBD1 (5 bases). Germline loops: CDR1 SEHNR, CDR2 FQNEAQ (reference sequence). The CDR3 has 16 amino acids. V lost 4 bases to trimming and J lost 8 bases, with 22 bases between them. CDR3 nucleotide sequence: TGTGCCAGCAGCTCCGGAAGACAGTATCCCCCCGGTACGCAGTATTTT. The encoded protein is CASSSGRQYPPGTQYF.

The rearrangement joins TRBV6-4 to TRBJ2-1; 8 nucleotides align to TRBD2. This CDR3 contains 15 residues. CDR1 is MRHNA, CDR2 SNTAGT, per germline. The ends lost 0 bases at V and 5 bases at J; junction bases unmatched: 3. The DNA for the CDR3 is TGTGCCAGCAGTGACTCGGGACTAGGGAACAATGAGCAGTTCTTC. Translation gives CASSDSGLGNNEQFF.

This chain joins TRBV11-2 and TRBJ2-7; TRBD2 aligns across 9 bases. The CDR3 is made up of 18 amino acids. Germline CDR1 reads SGHAT; CDR2 reads FQNNGV. Trimming at V came to 3 bases and at J to 0 bases, leaving 12 bases not matched to a gene. The CDR3 DNA is TGTGCCAGCAGCTTTGACACGGGTCCTAGCGGGGCCTCCTACGAGCAGTACTTC. Translation gives CASSFDTGPSGASYEQYF.

The V gene is TRBV2, the J gene TRBJ1-1; 9 positions agree with TRBD1. The CDR3 contains 15 residues. Trimming at V came to 5 bases and at J to 2 bases, leaving 6 bases not matched to a gene. The germline CDR1 and CDR2 sequences are SNHLY and FYNNEI. The CDR3 DNA reads TGTGCCAGCAGTTGGACAGGGGCCAGAAACACTGAAGCTTTCTTT. Its translation is CASSWTGARNTEAFF. Supplemented by reference TRBV2 and TRBJ1-1, the full variable domain reads EPEVTQTPSHQVTQMGQEVILRCVPISNHLYFYWYRQILGQKVEFLVSFYNNEISEKSEIFDDQFSVERPDGSNFTLKIRSTKLEDSAMYFCASSWTGARNTEAFFGQGTRLTVV.